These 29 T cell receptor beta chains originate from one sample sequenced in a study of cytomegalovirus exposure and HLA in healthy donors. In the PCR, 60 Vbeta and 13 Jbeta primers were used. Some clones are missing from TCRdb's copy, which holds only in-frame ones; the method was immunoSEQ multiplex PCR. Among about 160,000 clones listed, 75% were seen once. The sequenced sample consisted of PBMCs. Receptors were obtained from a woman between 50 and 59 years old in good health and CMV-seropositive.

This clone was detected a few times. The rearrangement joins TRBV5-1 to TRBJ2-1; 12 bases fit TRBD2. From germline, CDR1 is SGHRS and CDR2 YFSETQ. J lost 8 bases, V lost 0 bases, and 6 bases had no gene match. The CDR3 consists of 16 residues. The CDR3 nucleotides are TGCGCCAGCAGCTTGGGTTCTAGCGGGGGGGCGTATGAGCAGTTCTTC. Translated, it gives CASSLGSSGGAYEQFF.

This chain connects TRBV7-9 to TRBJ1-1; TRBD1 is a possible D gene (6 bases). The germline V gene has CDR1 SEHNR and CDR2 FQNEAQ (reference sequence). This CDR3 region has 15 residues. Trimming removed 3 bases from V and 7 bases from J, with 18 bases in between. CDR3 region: CASSFWPRGGGEAFF. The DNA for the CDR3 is TGTGCCAGCAGCTTCTGGCCCCGGGGAGGGGGTGAAGCTTTCTTT.

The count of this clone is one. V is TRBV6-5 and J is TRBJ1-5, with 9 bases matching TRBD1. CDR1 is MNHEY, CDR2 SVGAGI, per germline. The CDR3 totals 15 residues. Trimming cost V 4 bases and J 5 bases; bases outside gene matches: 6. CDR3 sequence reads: CASSSAGQGDQPQHF. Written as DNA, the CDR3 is TGTGCCAGCAGTTCCGCGGGACAGGGCGATCAGCCCCAGCATTTT.

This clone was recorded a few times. The CDR3 DNA reads TGTGCCAGCAGCGGACTCAGAGCCTGGGGCTATGGCTACACCTTC. Protein product: CASSGLRAWGYGYTF. The genes are TRBV2 and TRBJ1-2; D is unclear. The V end lost 6 bases, the J end lost 4 bases, and 18 bases lay between the germline ends. This CDR3 is built from 15 residues. Germline assignment: CDR1 SNHLY and CDR2 FYNNEI.

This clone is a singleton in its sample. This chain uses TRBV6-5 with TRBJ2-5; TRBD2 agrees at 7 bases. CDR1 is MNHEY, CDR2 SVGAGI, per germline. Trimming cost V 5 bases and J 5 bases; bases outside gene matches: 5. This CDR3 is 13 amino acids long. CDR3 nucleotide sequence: TGTGCCAGCAGTCGAGCGGGGTTGGAGACCCAGTACTTC. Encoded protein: CASSRAGLETQYF.

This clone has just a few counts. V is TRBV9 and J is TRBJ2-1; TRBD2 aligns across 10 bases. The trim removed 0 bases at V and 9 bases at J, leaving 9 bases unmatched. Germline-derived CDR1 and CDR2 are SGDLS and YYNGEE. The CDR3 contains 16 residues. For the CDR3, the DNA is TGTGCCAGCAGCGTAGGCGATAGCGGGGGGTTTTCTGAGCAGTTCTTC. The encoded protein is CASSVGDSGGFSEQFF.

Here the CDR3 reads CASSSFNRDSPLHF. As DNA, the CDR3 is TGCGCCAGCAGCTCGTTTAATCGGGATTCACCCCTCCACTTT. The chain recombines TRBV5-1 with TRBJ1-6; D call uncertain. Trimming removed 3 bases at V and 8 bases at J, with 12 bases between. CDR1 and CDR2 from the germline V gene are SGHRS and YFSETQ. This CDR3 is 14 amino acids long. Complete variable domain (other parts from reference TRBV5-1 and TRBJ1-6): KAGVTQTPRYLIKTRGQQVTLSCSPISGHRSVSWYQQTPGQGLQFLFEYFSETQRNKGNFPGRFSGRQFSNSRSEMNVSTLELGDSALYLCASSSFNRDSPLHFGNGTRLTVT.

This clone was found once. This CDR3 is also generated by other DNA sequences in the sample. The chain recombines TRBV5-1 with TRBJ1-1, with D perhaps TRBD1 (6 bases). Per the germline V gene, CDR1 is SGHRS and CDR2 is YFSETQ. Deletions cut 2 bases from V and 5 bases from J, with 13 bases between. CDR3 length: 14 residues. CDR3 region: CASSLQGGNTEAFF. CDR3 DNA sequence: TGCGCCAGCAGCTTACAGGGCGGAAATACTGAAGCTTTCTTT.

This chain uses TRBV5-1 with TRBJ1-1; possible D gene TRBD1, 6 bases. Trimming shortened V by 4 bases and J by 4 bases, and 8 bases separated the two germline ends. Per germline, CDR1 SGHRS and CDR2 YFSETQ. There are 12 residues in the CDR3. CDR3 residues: CASSADSTEAFF. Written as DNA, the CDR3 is TGCGCCAGCAGCGCGGACAGCACTGAAGCTTTCTTT. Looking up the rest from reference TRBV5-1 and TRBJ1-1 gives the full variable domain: KAGVTQTPRYLIKTRGQQVTLSCSPISGHRSVSWYQQTPGQGLQFLFEYFSETQRNKGNFPGRFSGRQFSNSRSEMNVSTLELGDSALYLCASSADSTEAFFGQGTRLTVV.

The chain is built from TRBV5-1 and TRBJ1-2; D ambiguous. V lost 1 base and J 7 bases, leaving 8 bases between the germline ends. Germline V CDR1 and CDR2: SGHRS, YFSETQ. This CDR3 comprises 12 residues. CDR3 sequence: CASSLLEGGYTF. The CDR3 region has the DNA TGCGCCAGCAGCTTGTTGGAGGGTGGCTACACCTTC.

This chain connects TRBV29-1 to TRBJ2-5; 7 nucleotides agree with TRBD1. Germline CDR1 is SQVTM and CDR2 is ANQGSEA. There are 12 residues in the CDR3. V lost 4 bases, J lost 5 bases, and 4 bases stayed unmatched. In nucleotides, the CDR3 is TGCAGCGTTGTAGGGGGCTGGGAGACCCAGTACTTC. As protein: CSVVGGWETQYF.

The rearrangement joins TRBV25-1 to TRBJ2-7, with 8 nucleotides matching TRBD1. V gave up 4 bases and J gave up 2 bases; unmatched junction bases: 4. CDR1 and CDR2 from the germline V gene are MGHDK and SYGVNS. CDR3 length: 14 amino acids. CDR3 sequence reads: CASSGTGLAYEQYF. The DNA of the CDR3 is TGTGCCAGCAGTGGGACAGGGCTGGCCTACGAGCAGTACTTC.

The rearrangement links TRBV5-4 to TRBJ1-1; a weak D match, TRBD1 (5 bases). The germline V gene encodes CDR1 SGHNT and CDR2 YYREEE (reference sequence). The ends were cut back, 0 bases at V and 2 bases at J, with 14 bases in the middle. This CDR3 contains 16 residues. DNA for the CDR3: TGTGCCAGCAGCTTGGCTGGGCAGGGTTTCAACACTGAAGCTTTCTTT. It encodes CASSLAGQGFNTEAFF.

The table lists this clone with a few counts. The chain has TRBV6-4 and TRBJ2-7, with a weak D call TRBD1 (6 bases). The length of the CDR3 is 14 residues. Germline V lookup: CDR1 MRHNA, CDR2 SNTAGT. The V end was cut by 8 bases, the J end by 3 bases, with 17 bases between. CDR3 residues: CASENRGQHYEQYF. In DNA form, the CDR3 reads TGTGCCAGCGAGAACCGTGGACAGCACTACGAGCAGTACTTC.

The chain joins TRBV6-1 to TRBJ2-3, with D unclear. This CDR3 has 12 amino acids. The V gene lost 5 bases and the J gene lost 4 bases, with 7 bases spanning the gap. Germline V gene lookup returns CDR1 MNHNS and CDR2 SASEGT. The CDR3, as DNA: TGTGCCAGCAGTCCCTTGTCAGATACGCAGTATTTT. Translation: CASSPLSDTQYF.

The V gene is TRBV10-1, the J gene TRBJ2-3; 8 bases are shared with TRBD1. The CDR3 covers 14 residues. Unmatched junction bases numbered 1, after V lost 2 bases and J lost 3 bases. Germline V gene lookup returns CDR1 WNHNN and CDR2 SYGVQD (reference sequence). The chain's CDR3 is CASSEGQGTDTQYF. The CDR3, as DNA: TGCGCCAGCAGTGAGGGACAGGGAACAGATACGCAGTATTTT.

The CDR3 DNA is TGTGCCAGCAGTTTGTCGACAGGGGGCAATGGCTACACCTTC. As protein: CASSLSTGGNGYTF. The chain uses TRBV27 and TRBJ1-2; 10 positions match TRBD1. In germline, CDR1 is MNHEY, CDR2 SMNVEV (reference sequence). The CDR3 is 14 residues long. J was trimmed by 6 bases and V by 3 bases; bases with no gene match: 4.

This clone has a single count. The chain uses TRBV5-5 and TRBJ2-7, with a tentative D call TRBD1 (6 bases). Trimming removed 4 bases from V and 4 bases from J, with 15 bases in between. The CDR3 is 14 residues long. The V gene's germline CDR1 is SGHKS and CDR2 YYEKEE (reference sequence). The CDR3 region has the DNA TGTGCCAGCAGCGGCGGACAGTCTGGTTACGAGCAGTACTTC. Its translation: CASSGGQSGYEQYF.

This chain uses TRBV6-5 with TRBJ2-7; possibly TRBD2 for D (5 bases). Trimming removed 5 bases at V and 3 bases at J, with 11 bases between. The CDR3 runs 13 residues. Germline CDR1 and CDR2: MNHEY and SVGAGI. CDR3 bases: TGTGCCAGCAGTAGAGGGCCAGACTACGAGCAGTACTTC. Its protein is CASSRGPDYEQYF.

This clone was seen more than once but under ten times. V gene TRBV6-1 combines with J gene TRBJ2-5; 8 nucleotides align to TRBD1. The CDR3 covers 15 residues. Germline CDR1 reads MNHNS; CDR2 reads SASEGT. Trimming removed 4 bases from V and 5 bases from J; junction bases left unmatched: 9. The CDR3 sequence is CASSAQGAAWETQYF. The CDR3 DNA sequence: TGTGCCAGCAGTGCCCAGGGGGCTGCTTGGGAGACCCAGTACTTC.

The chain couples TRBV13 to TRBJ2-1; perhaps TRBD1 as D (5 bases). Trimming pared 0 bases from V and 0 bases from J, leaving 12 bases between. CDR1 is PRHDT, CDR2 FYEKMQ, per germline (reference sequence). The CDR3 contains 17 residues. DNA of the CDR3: TGTGCCAGCAGCTTAGGCCTAGGGGCTAGCTCCTACAATGAGCAGTTCTTC. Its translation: CASSLGLGASSYNEQFF.

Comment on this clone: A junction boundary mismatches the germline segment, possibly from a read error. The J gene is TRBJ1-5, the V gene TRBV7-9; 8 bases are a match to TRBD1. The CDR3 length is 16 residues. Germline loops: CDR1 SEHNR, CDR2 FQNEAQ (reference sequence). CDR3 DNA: TGTTCCAGCAGCCCAGCAAAGGACAGGGAGAGTCAGCCCCAGCATTTT. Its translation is CSSSPAKDRESQPQHF.

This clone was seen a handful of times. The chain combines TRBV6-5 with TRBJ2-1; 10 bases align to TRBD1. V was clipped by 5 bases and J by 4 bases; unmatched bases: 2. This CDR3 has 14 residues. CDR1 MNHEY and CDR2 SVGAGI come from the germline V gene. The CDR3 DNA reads TGTGCCAGCAGTAGGGACAGGGGATACAATGAGCAGTTCTTC. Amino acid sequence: CASSRDRGYNEQFF.

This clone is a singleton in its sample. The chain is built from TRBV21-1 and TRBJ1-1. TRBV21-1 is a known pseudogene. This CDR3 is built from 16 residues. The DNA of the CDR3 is TGTGCCAGCAGCAAAGCGGAGGGTTGGGTGAACACTGAAGCTTTCTTT. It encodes CASSKAEGWVNTEAFF.

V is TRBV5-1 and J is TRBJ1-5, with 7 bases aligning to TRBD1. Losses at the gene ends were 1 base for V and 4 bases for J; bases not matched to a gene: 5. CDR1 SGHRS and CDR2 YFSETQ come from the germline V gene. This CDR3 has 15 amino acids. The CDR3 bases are TGCGCCAGCAGCTTGACAGGGGAGGATAATCAGCCCCAGCATTTT. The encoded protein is CASSLTGEDNQPQHF.

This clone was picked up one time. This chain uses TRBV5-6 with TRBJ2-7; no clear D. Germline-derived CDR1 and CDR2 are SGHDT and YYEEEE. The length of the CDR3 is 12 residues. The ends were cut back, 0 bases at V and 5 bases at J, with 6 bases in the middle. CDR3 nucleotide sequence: TGTGCCAGCAGCTTGGGTCCTGACGAGCAGTACTTC. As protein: CASSLGPDEQYF.

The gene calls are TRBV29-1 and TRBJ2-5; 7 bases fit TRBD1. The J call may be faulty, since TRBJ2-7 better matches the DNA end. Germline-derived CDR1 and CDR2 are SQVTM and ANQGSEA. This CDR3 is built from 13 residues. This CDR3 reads CSARDSHSYEQYF. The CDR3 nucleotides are TGCAGCGCTAGGGACAGTCACTCCTACGAGCAGTACTTC.

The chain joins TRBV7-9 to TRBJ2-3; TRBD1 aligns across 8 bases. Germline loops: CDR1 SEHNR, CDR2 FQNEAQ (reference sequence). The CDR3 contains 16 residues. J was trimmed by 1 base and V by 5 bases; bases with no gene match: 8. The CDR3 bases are TGTGCCAGCAGCGGGGGAAAGGACAGGGGCACAGATACGCAGTATTTT. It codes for CASSGGKDRGTDTQYF.

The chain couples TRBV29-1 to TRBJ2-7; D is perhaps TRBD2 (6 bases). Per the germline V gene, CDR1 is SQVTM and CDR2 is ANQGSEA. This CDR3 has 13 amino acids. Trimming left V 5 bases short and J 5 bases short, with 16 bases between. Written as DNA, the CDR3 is TGCAGCGTTATTAGGGCGGGGAACCACGAGCAGTACTTC. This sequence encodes CSVIRAGNHEQYF.